A single sample is the source of the 9 T cell receptor beta chains below, sequenced in a study of blood T cell repertoires in COVID-19 (dated by TCRdb to 2018 to 2020). Library preparation used the immunoSEQ multiplex PCR assay. What TCRdb holds here is the immuneACCESS table cut down to in-frame rearrangements. Part of the clones is not present; checked against another copy, under half of the missing clones reflect an unresolved V gene, and the others are unexplained. This sample has around 250,000 clones in its table, and around 87% of those were observed once. The ten largest make up roughly 1.6% of the sample. The sequencing input was PBMCs or T cells enriched from blood (not recorded which). The receptor source for this set is a woman between 50 and 59 years old who had recovered from COVID-19.

A word on this clone: Different DNA sequences within this sample yield the same CDR3. This rearrangement joins TRBV27 to TRBJ1-4; 8 bases line up with TRBD1. Germline-derived CDR1 and CDR2 are MNHEY and SMNVEV (reference sequence). CDR3 length: 14 amino acids. V shed 6 bases and J 8 bases; nucleotides not matched to a gene: 8. The CDR3 coding sequence is TGTGCCAGCAGCCGCGACAGGGGTGGCGAAAAACTGTTTTTT. Protein sequence: CASSRDRGGEKLFF. Variable domain in full (rest from reference TRBV27 and TRBJ1-4): EAQVTQNPRYLITVTGKKLTVTCSQNMNHEYMSWYRQDPGLGLRQIYYSMNVEVTDKGDVPEGYKVSRKEKRNFPLILESPSPNQTSLYFCASSRDRGGEKLFFGSGTQLSVL.

V gene TRBV7-2 combines with J gene TRBJ1-6; weak D call: TRBD1 (5 bases). Trimming stripped 3 bases from V and 10 bases from J, with 13 bases between. From germline, CDR1 is SGHTA and CDR2 FQGNSA. This CDR3 has 14 residues. For the CDR3, the DNA is TGTGCCAGCAGCTTGGGGGGATTCCTCTCACCCCTCCACTTT. Protein product: CASSLGGFLSPLHF.

The rearrangement uses TRBV28 and TRBJ1-5; TRBD1 matches 8 bases. This CDR3 contains 17 residues. Germline CDR1 and CDR2: MDHEN and SYDVKM. V trimming: 7 bases; J trimming: 0 bases; junction bases outside the gene matches: 11. CDR3 amino acids: CASNRDRTLYSNQPQHF. The CDR3 DNA sequence: TGTGCCAGCAACCGGGACAGGACCTTATATAGCAATCAGCCCCAGCATTTT.

A note on this clone: One junction end disagrees with the germline gene, perhaps due to a read error. This same CDR3 is encoded by further DNA sequences in the sample. The V and J genes are TRBV15 and TRBJ1-4; D is undetermined. Germline assignment: CDR1 LNHNV and CDR2 YYDKDF (reference sequence). The CDR3 runs 13 residues. This CDR3 reads CATRRGGNEKLFF. The DNA for the CDR3 is TGTGCCACCAGGAGAGGCGGGAATGAAAAACTGTTTTTT.

The chain has TRBV5-1 and TRBJ2-1; no reliable D call. CDR3 size: 11 residues. V was shortened by 4 bases and J by 8 bases, with 7 bases between the two germline ends. Per germline, CDR1 SGHRS and CDR2 YFSETQ. The CDR3 reads CASSLVDEQFF. CDR3 sequence (DNA): TGCGCCAGCAGCCTAGTAGATGAGCAGTTCTTC. Full variable domain (remainder filled in from reference TRBV5-1 and TRBJ2-1): KAGVTQTPRYLIKTRGQQVTLSCSPISGHRSVSWYQQTPGQGLQFLFEYFSETQRNKGNFPGRFSGRQFSNSRSEMNVSTLELGDSALYLCASSLVDEQFFGPGTRLTVL.

This chain joins TRBV20-1 and TRBJ2-5, with 8 bases fitting TRBD2. V lost 3 bases, J lost 5 bases, and 8 bases stayed unmatched. CDR3 length equals 14 residues. CDR1 is DFQATT, CDR2 SNEGSKA, per germline (reference sequence). The CDR3 DNA reads TGCAGTGCTAGTATGAGCGGGAGTAGTGAGACCCAGTACTTC. Amino acids: CSASMSGSSETQYF.

The chain recombines TRBV12-5 with TRBJ1-2; D not certain. The CDR3 spans 14 residues. V gave up 4 bases and J gave up 7 bases, with 16 bases separating them. CDR1 is LGHNT and CDR2 is FRNRAP in the germline V gene. The CDR3 spells CASGSYPSQAGYTF. CDR3 DNA sequence: TGTGCTAGTGGTTCGTACCCCTCCCAGGCTGGCTACACCTTC.

V gene TRBV18 combines with J gene TRBJ1-1; D is ambiguous. The CDR3 contains 15 residues. Germline V gene sequence: CDR1 KGHSH, CDR2 LQKENI. V was clipped by 2 bases and J by 1 base, with 11 bases between them. CDR3 sequence (DNA): TGTGCCAGCTCACCAATCCAGGCCCGGAACACTGAAGCTTTCTTT. It is translated as CASSPIQARNTEAFF.

This clone was observed a single time. CDR3 in DNA: TGTGCCAGCACTAACAGGGGGCTATCGTTCGCTTATGGCTACACCTTC. As protein: CASTNRGLSFAYGYTF. The chain combines TRBV28 with TRBJ1-2; the match to TRBD1 covers 9 bases. From germline, CDR1 is MDHEN and CDR2 SYDVKM. V trimming: 7 bases; J trimming: 5 bases; junction bases outside the gene matches: 14. The CDR3 runs 16 residues.